The 26 T cell receptor beta chains below were found in one sample sequenced in a study of CD4 T cells in relation to SARS-CoV-2 and coronaviruses. CD4+ T cells from unexposed donors were obtained before the COVID-19 pandemic (2011-2018). The cells were cultured for about 10 days before CD4+ T cells were isolated. Sequenced by immunoSEQ multiplex PCR; TCRdb stores in-frame clones only, minus some. The sample includes some 16,000 clones, about four fifths seen only once; the top ten take about 25%. The antigens these receptors bind are not known. The specimen sequenced was CD4+ T cells from PBMCs, cultured in vitro. These receptor sequences come from a human donor in good health.

This clone came up once. The V and J genes are TRBV12-5 and TRBJ2-2; TRBD2 agrees at 12 bases. The CDR3 spans 21 residues. Per germline, CDR1 LGHNT and CDR2 FRNRAP. J gave up 0 bases and V 2 bases, and 13 bases lay outside the gene matches. The CDR3 bases are TGTGCTAGTGGTTTGTCACCGGGTGGGCTAGCGGGAGGGACGAACACCGGGGAGCTGTTTTTT. The encoded protein is CASGLSPGGLAGGTNTGELFF.

In this sample, this clone turned up once. V is TRBV6-1 and J is TRBJ2-7, with a weak D call TRBD2 (5 bases). This CDR3 has 14 amino acids. CDR1 and CDR2 (germline): MNHNS, SASEGT. The V and J ends lost 2 bases and 1 base respectively, with 9 bases between them. The CDR3 region is CASSERTFSYEQYF. CDR3 in DNA: TGTGCCAGCAGTGAAAGGACTTTTTCCTACGAGCAGTACTTC.

This chain links TRBV7-9 with TRBJ2-3; the match to TRBD2 covers 12 bases. In germline, CDR1 is SEHNR, CDR2 FQNEAQ (reference sequence). Losses at the gene ends were 2 bases for V and 5 bases for J; bases not matched to a gene: 2. The CDR3 has 15 residues. CDR3 protein: CASSLQLAGGDTQYF. The CDR3 region has the DNA TGTGCCAGCAGCTTACAACTAGCGGGAGGAGATACGCAGTATTTT.

This clone appeared once. The chain is built from TRBV19 and TRBJ1-3; D gene uncertain. There are 15 residues in the CDR3. Looked up from germline, CDR1 is LNHDA and CDR2 is SQIVND (reference sequence). Trimming removed 7 bases at V and 4 bases at J, with 17 bases between. As DNA, the CDR3 is TGTGCCAGTACCTCATCCCGCCGGGGAGGAAACACCATATATTTT. It specifies CASTSSRRGGNTIYF.

This chain links TRBV30 with TRBJ1-2; no clear D. With 1 base removed from V and 0 bases from J, the gap between germline ends came to 3 bases. The CDR3 is 12 residues long. CDR1 and CDR2 (germline): GTSNPN, SVGIG (reference sequence). CDR3 coding DNA: TGTGCCTGGAGTGGGGCTAACTATGGCTACACCTTC. Translation: CAWSGANYGYTF.

This clone was recorded once. The chain links TRBV20-1 to TRBJ1-6, with D maybe TRBD1 (6 bases). The CDR3 runs to 14 residues. Germline CDR1 and CDR2: DFQATT and SNEGSKA (reference sequence). The V gene lost 3 bases and the J gene lost 5 bases, with 11 bases spanning the gap. CDR3: CSASAGANNSPLHF. The CDR3 DNA reads as TGCAGTGCTAGTGCGGGGGCAAATAATTCACCCCTCCACTTT.

This chain connects TRBV2 to TRBJ1-4; no firm D call. There are 15 residues in the CDR3. Trimming took off 6 bases at V and 8 bases at J, with 19 bases between the two ends. Germline V gene data show CDR1 as SNHLY and CDR2 as FYNNEI. The CDR3 loop is CASSGDTGRSEKLFF. CDR3 DNA: TGTGCCAGCAGCGGCGACACTGGCCGGAGCGAAAAACTGTTTTTT.

The V call is TRBV2, the J call TRBJ2-1; D call uncertain. With 4 bases removed from V and 11 bases from J, the gap between germline ends came to 9 bases. The CDR3 runs to 11 residues. Germline CDR1 is SNHLY and CDR2 is FYNNEI. As DNA, the CDR3 is TGTGCCAGCAGTGGAGAAGTCAAGCAGTTCTTC. Its protein is CASSGEVKQFF.

The CDR3 reads CASSSSGTSGATGELFF. CDR3 DNA: TGTGCCAGCAGCTCATCCGGGACTAGCGGGGCCACCGGGGAGCTGTTTTTT. This chain joins TRBV9 and TRBJ2-2, with 13 nucleotides matching TRBD2. Unmatched junction bases numbered 7, after V lost 4 bases and J lost 4 bases. This CDR3 contains 17 residues. Looked up from germline, CDR1 is SGDLS and CDR2 is YYNGEE.

This clone was counted once. V and J are TRBV5-6 and TRBJ2-2; tentatively, D is TRBD2 (6 bases). Trimming took off 4 bases at V and 4 bases at J, with 17 bases between the two ends. This CDR3 has 16 residues. Germline V gene sequence: CDR1 SGHDT, CDR2 YYEEEE. The CDR3 here is CASSQTTEGGTGELFF. The CDR3 DNA sequence: TGTGCCAGCAGCCAGACGACAGAGGGAGGCACCGGGGAGCTGTTTTTT.

The rearrangement joins TRBV5-1 to TRBJ1-2; possible D gene TRBD1, 5 bases. The V and J ends lost 0 bases and 3 bases respectively, with 12 bases between them. This CDR3 spans 15 amino acids. CDR1 and CDR2 (germline): SGHRS, YFSETQ. This chain's CDR3 is CASSLGQGLDYGYTF. For the CDR3, the DNA is TGCGCCAGCAGCTTGGGGCAGGGCTTAGACTATGGCTACACCTTC.

The genes are TRBV10-1 and TRBJ2-2; TRBD2 agrees at 14 bases. The CDR3 length is 18 residues. Trimming at V came to 1 base and at J to 0 bases, leaving 1 base not matched to a gene. Germline assignment: CDR1 WNHNN and CDR2 SYGVQD (reference sequence). Here the CDR3 reads CASSEWGLAGANTGELFF. CDR3 nucleotides: TGCGCCAGCAGTGAGTGGGGACTAGCGGGAGCGAACACCGGGGAGCTGTTTTTT.

The chain is built from TRBV13 and TRBJ2-1; TRBD1 matches 8 bases. The V and J ends lost 1 base and 6 bases, in that order; junction bases with no gene match: 14. Germline CDR1 reads PRHDT; CDR2 reads FYEKMQ (reference sequence). CDR3 length equals 18 residues. The DNA for the CDR3 is TGTGCCAGCAGCTTAGTCCTATCGAGGACAGGGATCGGCAATGAGCAGTTCTTC. Encoded protein: CASSLVLSRTGIGNEQFF.

The chain employs TRBV20-1 and TRBJ2-2; 13 bases line up with TRBD2. After removal of 3 bases from V and 6 bases from J, the junction contained 4 bases not matched to a gene. CDR1 and CDR2 (germline): DFQATT, SNEGSKA (reference sequence). The CDR3 covers 15 residues. The CDR3 sequence: CSASAGLAGAGELFF. The CDR3 DNA is TGCAGTGCTAGTGCAGGACTAGCGGGAGCCGGGGAGCTGTTTTTT.

The chain joins TRBV3-1 (or the pseudogene TRBV3-2) to TRBJ2-5; D gene ambiguous. V was trimmed by 1 base and J by 5 bases, leaving 8 bases between them. Germline values: CDR1 LGHDT, CDR2 YNNKEL (reference sequence). The CDR3 is 13 amino acids. The CDR3: CASSQAASETQYF. CDR3 DNA: TGTGCCAGCAGCCAAGCGGCCAGCGAGACCCAGTACTTC.

J is TRBJ2-6 and V is TRBV5-5, with D tentatively TRBD1 or TRBD2 (6 bases each). CDR1 and CDR2 from the germline V gene are SGHKS and YYEKEE (reference sequence). There are 17 residues in the CDR3. V lost 5 bases, J lost 2 bases, and 17 bases lay in between. The CDR3 loop reads CASRDYRDRTGANVLTF. DNA for the CDR3: TGTGCCAGCAGGGACTACAGGGATAGGACTGGGGCCAACGTCCTGACTTTC.

This clone has just a few counts. This chain links TRBV18 with TRBJ1-6; TRBD1 matches 8 bases. Germline V gene sequence: CDR1 KGHSH, CDR2 LQKENI. CDR3 length equals 15 residues. V gave up 3 bases and J gave up 9 bases; unmatched junction bases: 7. CDR3 nucleotides: TGTGCCAGCTCACCCAGGGACGACAGGGGTTCACCCCTCCACTTT. It yields the protein CASSPRDDRGSPLHF.

CDR3 amino acids: CASSLPLGRETQYF. The CDR3 bases are TGTGCCAGCAGTTTACCGCTCGGTCGTGAGACCCAGTACTTC. V gene TRBV28 combines with J gene TRBJ2-5; D is unclear. V was trimmed by 2 bases and J by 5 bases, leaving 12 bases between them. The germline V gene encodes CDR1 MDHEN and CDR2 SYDVKM. This CDR3 is built from 14 residues.

The chain carries TRBV27 and TRBJ2-7, with D unclear. Germline V gene lookup returns CDR1 MNHEY and CDR2 SMNVEV (reference sequence). V was trimmed by 5 bases and J by 7 bases, leaving 9 bases between them. The CDR3 covers 11 residues. The chain's CDR3 is CASSAQREQYF. The CDR3, as DNA: TGTGCCAGCAGTGCCCAGAGAGAGCAGTACTTC.

The J gene is TRBJ2-7, the V gene TRBV11-1; either TRBD1 or TRBD2 may fit D (5 bases each). V was cut by 1 base and J by 2 bases, with 12 bases left in between. This CDR3 is built from 15 residues. The germline CDR1 and CDR2 sequences are SGHAT and FQDESV (reference sequence). The chain's CDR3 is CASSLVGETPYEQYF. CDR3 DNA: TGTGCCAGCAGCTTAGTAGGGGAGACCCCCTACGAGCAGTACTTC. Together with reference TRBV11-1 and TRBJ2-7, the CDR3 gives the full variable domain: EAEVAQSPRYKITEKSQAVAFWCDPISGHATLYWYRQILGQGPELLVQFQDESVVDDSQLPKDRFSAERLKGVDSTLKIQPAELGDSAMYLCASSLVGETPYEQYFGPGTRLTVT.

The chain recombines TRBV5-4 with TRBJ1-1; TRBD1 matches at 8 bases. CDR3 size: 16 residues. J was trimmed by 1 base and V by 4 bases; bases with no gene match: 9. Germline V lookup: CDR1 SGHNT, CDR2 YYREEE (reference sequence). CDR3 nucleotides: TGTGCCAGCAGCCCCCCCTTCGGGACAGGGAACACTGAAGCTTTCTTT. Its translation: CASSPPFGTGNTEAFF.

CDR3 residues: CASSPRTGTGGPEVKLFF. CDR3 DNA: TGTGCCAGCAGCCCGAGAACCGGGACAGGGGGCCCTGAAGTAAAACTGTTTTTT. The rearrangement joins TRBV3-1 (or the pseudogene TRBV3-2) to TRBJ1-4, with TRBD1 matching over 12 bases. CDR1 and CDR2 from the germline V gene are LGHDT and YNNKEL (reference sequence). The CDR3 totals 18 residues. Losses at the gene ends were 4 bases for V and 10 bases for J; bases not matched to a gene: 16.

Sample share makes this clone medium-sized. V gene TRBV19 combines with J gene TRBJ1-5; D remains ambiguous. V lost 6 bases and J lost 5, with 14 bases in between. The CDR3 loop spans 14 amino acids. Germline CDR1 is LNHDA and CDR2 is SQIVND (reference sequence). The CDR3 loop is CASRWGGQDQPQHF. The CDR3 DNA is TGTGCCAGTAGATGGGGAGGGCAGGATCAGCCCCAGCATTTT.

This clone was seen only once. The chain links TRBV6-2 or TRBV6-3 to TRBJ2-7; the match to TRBD2 covers 11 bases. This CDR3 has 15 amino acids. The germline V gene has CDR1 MNHEY and CDR2 SVGEGT. V gave up 0 bases and J gave up 5 bases; unmatched junction bases: 3. The CDR3 sequence: CASSYSLAGGNEQYF. The CDR3, as DNA: TGTGCCAGCAGTTACTCCCTAGCGGGAGGAAACGAGCAGTACTTC.

In this sample, this clone turned up a few times. This sequence joins TRBV2 and TRBJ2-1; the D gene is possibly TRBD2 (5 bases). The CDR3 contains 14 residues. Trimming shortened V by 7 bases and J by 7 bases, and 17 bases separated the two germline ends. Germline loops: CDR1 SNHLY, CDR2 FYNNEI. The CDR3 nucleotides read TGTGCCAGCAATTTGGCTCCCTCGGGGAATGAGCAGTTCTTC. Translating gives CASNLAPSGNEQFF.

The chain couples TRBV3-1 (or the pseudogene TRBV3-2) to TRBJ2-5; TRBD2 agrees at 11 bases. This CDR3 is 17 amino acids long. The germline CDR1 and CDR2 sequences are LGHDT and YNNKEL (reference sequence). Trimming took 4 bases from V and 5 from J; bases not matched to a gene: 12. CDR3 residues: CASSPRGSGRALETQYF. As DNA, the CDR3 is TGTGCCAGCAGCCCACGGGGTAGCGGGAGGGCCCTGGAGACCCAGTACTTC.